The 31 T cell receptor beta chains below all came from one sample that was sequenced in a study of blood T cell repertoires in COVID-19. TCRdb's copy holds only in-frame clones and misses some; the assay was immunoSEQ multiplex PCR. The table includes about 380,000 clones, 85% to 90% detected once. What was sequenced was PBMCs or T cells enriched from blood (not recorded which). These receptors all come from a woman younger than 35 who had recovered from COVID-19.

The V gene is TRBV5-1, the J gene TRBJ2-7; TRBD1 aligns across 10 bases. With V trimmed by 0 bases and J by 2 bases, 5 bases remained unmatched. Looked up from germline, CDR1 is SGHRS and CDR2 is YFSETQ. CDR3 length: 16 amino acids. The CDR3 here is CASSLGSGTGAYEQYF. In DNA form, the CDR3 reads TGCGCCAGCAGCTTGGGGTCAGGGACAGGGGCCTACGAGCAGTACTTC. The whole variable domain, filled in from reference TRBV5-1 and TRBJ2-7, reads KAGVTQTPRYLIKTRGQQVTLSCSPISGHRSVSWYQQTPGQGLQFLFEYFSETQRNKGNFPGRFSGRQFSNSRSEMNVSTLELGDSALYLCASSLGSGTGAYEQYFGPGTRLTVT.

J is TRBJ1-6 and V is TRBV5-1; D is uncertain. The CDR3 is made up of 15 amino acids. Germline V lookup: CDR1 SGHRS, CDR2 YFSETQ. V was clipped by 3 bases and J by 8 bases, with 15 bases between them. This CDR3 reads CASSSGRTEDSPLHF. The CDR3, as DNA: TGCGCCAGCAGCTCCGGACGGACGGAGGATTCACCCCTCCACTTT. Full variable domain (missing parts from reference TRBV5-1 and TRBJ1-6): KAGVTQTPRYLIKTRGQQVTLSCSPISGHRSVSWYQQTPGQGLQFLFEYFSETQRNKGNFPGRFSGRQFSNSRSEMNVSTLELGDSALYLCASSSGRTEDSPLHFGNGTRLTVT.

The J gene is TRBJ2-2, the V gene TRBV5-8; D not certain. Germline assignment: CDR1 SGHTS and CDR2 YDEGEE. This CDR3 is 15 amino acids long. Trimming removed 5 bases at V and 0 bases at J, with 11 bases between. In DNA, the CDR3 is TGTGCCAGCAGGCCGCCCGGTACGAACACCGGGGAGCTGTTTTTT. Translated, it gives CASRPPGTNTGELFF.

The gene calls are TRBV7-2 and TRBJ2-3; TRBD2 matches at 8 bases. This CDR3 comprises 16 residues. From germline, CDR1 is SGHTA and CDR2 FQGNSA. J lost 3 bases, V lost 4 bases, and 9 bases had no gene match. Written as DNA, the CDR3 is TGTGCCAGCAGCTCCACCAGTCGGGGGGGGACAGATACGCAGTATTTT. This sequence encodes CASSSTSRGGTDTQYF.

This clone was seen once. The chain carries TRBV11-2 and TRBJ2-1; D is unresolved. V was clipped by 4 bases and J by 8 bases, with 12 bases between them. This CDR3 is built from 13 residues. In germline, CDR1 is SGHAT, CDR2 FQNNGV. The CDR3 spells CASSSLLLDEQFF. CDR3 bases: TGTGCCAGCAGCTCACTCCTTCTGGATGAGCAGTTCTTC.

This chain uses TRBV10-1 with TRBJ1-5; TRBD1 matches 12 bases. The CDR3 sequence is 17 residues long. Germline CDR1 WNHNN, CDR2 SYGVQD (reference sequence). The V segment lost 6 bases and the J segment 5 bases; nucleotides outside the gene matches: 11. CDR3 coding DNA: TGCGCCAGCAGGGACCCGGGACAGGGGGCGCGTGATCAGCCCCAGCATTTT. It specifies CASRDPGQGARDQPQHF.

This sequence joins TRBV29-1 and TRBJ2-1, with TRBD2 matching 9 bases. The CDR3 contains 16 residues. The V segment lost 0 bases and the J segment 8 bases; nucleotides outside the gene matches: 11. Germline V CDR1 and CDR2: SQVTM, ANQGSEA. This CDR3 reads CSVEDLEAGGLYEQFF. CDR3 coding DNA: TGCAGCGTTGAAGATCTCGAGGCGGGGGGGCTCTATGAGCAGTTCTTC.

The chain is built from TRBV9 and TRBJ1-5, with D possibly being TRBD1 (5 bases). The CDR3 has 15 amino acids. V shed 4 bases and J shed 1 base, with 12 bases lying between them. In germline, CDR1 is SGDLS, CDR2 YYNGEE. The CDR3 DNA follows: TGTGCCAGCAGCCCGGGGGAATGGAGCAATCAGCCCCAGCATTTT. As protein: CASSPGEWSNQPQHF.

The DNA of the CDR3 is TGTGCCAGCAGCAAAGAGAGGGGACAGGGGAGACCAAACACTGAAGCTTTCTTT. Amino acids: CASSKERGQGRPNTEAFF. V gene TRBV7-8 combines with J gene TRBJ1-1; 10 bases map to TRBD1. CDR3 length: 18 residues. V dropped 5 bases and J dropped 2; count of bases not matched to a gene: 14. Germline-derived CDR1 and CDR2 are SGHVS and FQNEAQ.

V gene TRBV6-6 combines with J gene TRBJ2-7, with D possibly being TRBD1 (8 bases). V lost 6 bases and J lost 5, with 14 bases in between. This CDR3 contains 13 residues. Germline lookup yields CDR1 MNHNY and CDR2 SVGAGI (reference sequence). The CDR3 DNA is TGTGCCAGCAGGTGGACAGGGAGGGACGAGCAGTACTTC. Its translation is CASRWTGRDEQYF.

The chain couples TRBV5-6 to TRBJ1-2; maybe TRBD1 (6 bases). The germline V and J ends were trimmed by 4 bases and 0 bases, with 13 bases remaining between them. The germline CDR1 and CDR2 sequences are SGHDT and YYEEEE. CDR3 size: 15 residues. The CDR3 sequence: CASSHRTASNYGYTF. Written as DNA, the CDR3 is TGTGCCAGCAGCCATCGGACAGCTTCTAACTATGGCTACACCTTC.

This clone was seen more than once but under ten times. V and J are TRBV27 and TRBJ1-2; 7 bases fit TRBD1. Unmatched junction bases numbered 11, after V lost 6 bases and J lost 4 bases. The CDR3 spans 15 residues. The V gene's germline CDR1 is MNHEY and CDR2 SMNVEV (reference sequence). The CDR3: CASRPTDRESYGYTF. In nucleotides, the CDR3 is TGTGCCAGCAGGCCAACAGACAGGGAGAGCTATGGCTACACCTTC.

As for this clone: Within the sample, other DNA sequences also encode this same CDR3. This chain joins TRBV28 and TRBJ1-6; tentatively, D is TRBD1 (6 bases). The germline V and J ends were trimmed by 6 bases and 9 bases, with 9 bases remaining between them. Per the germline V gene, CDR1 is MDHEN and CDR2 is SYDVKM. The CDR3 spans 12 residues. The DNA for the CDR3 is TGTGCCAGCAGCCTACAGGGTTCACCCCTCCACTTT. This translates into CASSLQGSPLHF. Full variable domain (rest looked up from reference TRBV28 and TRBJ1-6): DVKVTQSSRYLVKRTGEKVFLECVQDMDHENMFWYRQDPGLGLRLIYFSYDVKMKEKGDIPEGYSVSREKKERFSLILESASTNQTSMYLCASSLQGSPLHFGNGTRLTVT.

This clone has just one count. V usage is TRBV11-3 and J usage is TRBJ2-1; D is perhaps TRBD2 (5 bases). The ends were cut back, 3 bases at V and 5 bases at J, with 11 bases in the middle. This CDR3 spans 14 amino acids. Germline V CDR1 and CDR2: SGHNT, YENEEA. The CDR3: CASSFRWGDNEQFF. In nucleotides, the CDR3 is TGTGCCAGCAGCTTTCGTTGGGGAGACAATGAGCAGTTCTTC.

With regard to this clone: The junction and the germline gene differ at one end; a read error may be behind it. Distinct nucleotide sequences in the sample also encode this CDR3. The chain carries TRBV18 and TRBJ2-3; tentative D call: TRBD1 (6 bases). The CDR3 totals 16 residues. Germline V gene sequence: CDR1 KGHSH, CDR2 LQKENI. The CDR3 region has the DNA TGTGCCAGCTCCCCACCACAGGGTGGAGGCACAGATACGCAGTATTTT. Translated, it gives CASSPPQGGGTDTQYF.

The CDR3 DNA sequence: TGTGCCAGCAGTCCGGTCCCCGCTTATGAAAAACTGTTTTTT. Amino acids: CASSPVPAYEKLFF. The chain combines TRBV27 with TRBJ1-4; D is ambiguous. V was shortened by 5 bases and J by 6 bases, with 13 bases between the two germline ends. This CDR3 has 14 residues. Germline CDR1 MNHEY, CDR2 SMNVEV (reference sequence).

V is TRBV5-1 and J is TRBJ2-2, with D maybe TRBD1 (5 bases). Trimming removed 0 bases at V and 13 bases at J, with 13 bases between. CDR1 is SGHRS, CDR2 YFSETQ, per germline. This CDR3 comprises 13 residues. The CDR3 reads CASSLDPTEGLFF. The CDR3 DNA is TGCGCCAGCAGCTTGGATCCGACAGAAGGGCTGTTTTTT. Full variable domain (remainder filled in from reference TRBV5-1 and TRBJ2-2): KAGVTQTPRYLIKTRGQQVTLSCSPISGHRSVSWYQQTPGQGLQFLFEYFSETQRNKGNFPGRFSGRQFSNSRSEMNVSTLELGDSALYLCASSLDPTEGLFFGEGSRLTVL.

The CDR3 reads CASSLGVEQPQHF. CDR3 DNA: TGCGCCAGCAGCTTGGGGGTGGAGCAGCCCCAGCATTTT. The chain employs TRBV5-1 and TRBJ1-5; no clear D gene. The CDR3 contains 13 residues. Germline V lookup: CDR1 SGHRS, CDR2 YFSETQ. The germline V and J ends were trimmed by 0 bases and 7 bases, with 8 bases remaining between them.

This chain joins TRBV19 and TRBJ2-5, with 9 bases lining up with TRBD1. Germline V lookup: CDR1 LNHDA, CDR2 SQIVND (reference sequence). V was pared by 6 bases and J by 0 bases, with 11 bases of the junction left unmatched. The CDR3 runs 17 residues. This CDR3 is CASSIHGQGPNQETQYF. CDR3 nucleotides: TGTGCCAGTAGCATCCACGGACAGGGGCCGAACCAAGAGACCCAGTACTTC.

This chain uses TRBV28 with TRBJ1-5; D unresolved. V was trimmed by 5 bases and J by 8 bases, leaving 7 bases between them. From germline, CDR1 is MDHEN and CDR2 SYDVKM. The CDR3 is 11 residues long. The DNA of the CDR3 is TGTGCCAGCAGTGAGAGGGAGCCCCAGCATTTT. Its translation is CASSEREPQHF.

This chain joins TRBV11-2 and TRBJ1-2, with a tentative D call TRBD1 (5 bases). V lost 2 bases, J lost 7 bases, and 8 bases lay in between. This CDR3 spans 12 amino acids. The germline V gene encodes CDR1 SGHAT and CDR2 FQNNGV. CDR3 amino acids: CASSLRDFGYTF. In nucleotides, the CDR3 is TGTGCCAGCAGCTTACGGGACTTTGGCTACACCTTC. Combining the CDR3 with reference TRBV11-2 and TRBJ1-2 gives the whole variable domain EAGVAQSPRYKIIEKRQSVAFWCNPISGHATLYWYQQILGQGPKLLIQFQNNGVVDDSQLPKDRFSAERLKGVDSTLKIQPAKLEDSAVYLCASSLRDFGYTFGSGTRLTVV.

The V call is TRBV6-1, the J call TRBJ2-7, with D tentatively TRBD2 (6 bases). The germline V and J ends were trimmed by 3 bases and 4 bases, with 13 bases remaining between them. Germline values: CDR1 MNHNS, CDR2 SASEGT. This CDR3 is built from 14 residues. The CDR3 sequence: CASSEGYGGYEQYF. CDR3 in DNA: TGTGCCAGCAGTGAGGGGTACGGGGGTTACGAGCAGTACTTC.

V usage is TRBV7-8 and J usage is TRBJ2-2; 10 nucleotides match TRBD1. The CDR3 totals 15 residues. The V segment lost 5 bases and the J segment 5 bases; nucleotides outside the gene matches: 5. Per germline, CDR1 SGHVS and CDR2 FQNEAQ. This chain's CDR3 is CASSRTGGRTGELFF. As DNA, the CDR3 is TGTGCCAGCAGCAGGACAGGGGGACGGACCGGGGAGCTGTTTTTT.

This chain uses TRBV23-1 with TRBJ2-3; TRBD1 might be the D (6 bases). TRBV23-1 is treated as an ORF (open reading frame) with a function not yet certain. This CDR3 has 12 amino acids. Trimming cost V 8 bases and J 4 bases, with 10 bases left between them. The CDR3, as DNA: TGCGCCAGCTCCCAGGGGCCAGATACGCAGTATTTT. Its translation: CASSQGPDTQYF.

The chain links TRBV19 to TRBJ2-3; D is ambiguous. Trimming removed 3 bases from V and 5 bases from J, with 21 bases in between. This CDR3 has 17 amino acids. The germline V gene has CDR1 LNHDA and CDR2 SQIVND (reference sequence). The CDR3, as DNA: TGTGCCAGTAGTATGGTGGGCCTTCCTCCCCAAAGAGATACGCAGTATTTT. Translated, it gives CASSMVGLPPQRDTQYF.

V usage is TRBV27 and J usage is TRBJ2-5; 11 bases match TRBD2. This CDR3 contains 19 residues. Unmatched junction bases numbered 19, after V lost 8 bases and J lost 2 bases. Looked up from germline, CDR1 is MNHEY and CDR2 is SMNVEV (reference sequence). This CDR3 is CASSTVTPGLADFQETQYF. The CDR3 bases are TGTGCCAGCTCGACAGTGACCCCGGGACTAGCGGATTTTCAAGAGACCCAGTACTTC.

The rearrangement joins TRBV9 to TRBJ1-1, with D uncertain. Trimming took off 4 bases at V and 1 base at J, with 11 bases between the two ends. CDR3 size: 14 residues. Germline CDR1 is SGDLS and CDR2 is YYNGEE. Written as DNA, the CDR3 is TGTGCCAGCAGCTCGACGGCGGGGAACACTGAAGCTTTCTTT. As protein: CASSSTAGNTEAFF.

J is TRBJ1-6 and V is TRBV9, with TRBD1 matching over 7 bases. Per the germline V gene, CDR1 is SGDLS and CDR2 is YYNGEE. With V trimmed by 6 bases and J by 10 bases, 13 bases remained unmatched. The CDR3 loop spans 15 amino acids. The CDR3 sequence is CASTTHEGTVSPLHF. The CDR3 DNA sequence: TGTGCCAGCACCACCCACGAGGGGACAGTATCACCCCTCCACTTT. Supplemented by reference TRBV9 and TRBJ1-6, the full variable domain reads DSGVTQTPKHLITATGQRVTLRCSPRSGDLSVYWYQQSLDQGLQFLIQYYNGEERAKGNILERFSAQQFPDLHSELNLSSLELGDSALYFCASTTHEGTVSPLHFGNGTRLTVT.

The rearrangement joins TRBV10-3 to TRBJ1-1; 10 bases map to TRBD1. The CDR3 runs 15 residues. CDR1 and CDR2 from the germline V gene are ENHRY and SYGVKD. Trimming cost V 1 base and J 5 bases; bases outside gene matches: 4. The CDR3, as DNA: TGTGCCATCAGTGAGTACCGGGACAGGGGTACTGAAGCTTTCTTT. It translates to CAISEYRDRGTEAFF.

V and J are TRBV7-2 and TRBJ2-3; TRBD2 might be the D (6 bases). This CDR3 contains 13 residues. Trimming removed 4 bases at V and 4 bases at J, with 9 bases between. Germline V CDR1 and CDR2: SGHTA, FQGNSA. DNA of the CDR3: TGTGCCAGCAGCTACGGGGGACCAGATACGCAGTATTTT. It codes for CASSYGGPDTQYF.

The gene calls are TRBV7-3 and TRBJ1-1; D ambiguous. The CDR3 is 16 residues long. Trimming pared 4 bases from V and 0 bases from J, leaving 15 bases between. Germline CDR1 and CDR2: SGHTA and FQGTGA. As DNA, the CDR3 is TGTGCCAGCAGCTCGAACCCGACGGGTCTGAACACTGAAGCTTTCTTT. This sequence encodes CASSSNPTGLNTEAFF.